Given below is one T cell receptor (beta chain) in context. The antigen it recognizes is unknown. The input lacks base qualities; no much larger clone sits a single base away. Each collaborating institution followed its own protocols to collect whole blood in K2EDTA tubes. Collaborator samples were shipped for TCRbeta analysis as frozen whole blood, isolated PBMCs, or DNA extracted from either sample type. TCRbeta CDR3 regions were amplified from genomic DNA by means of the immunoSEQ Assay, a bias-controlled multiplex PCR. The study's processing was this. Within the assay, amplification of reference gene primers was used to estimate how many nucleated cells each sample contained. Sequence reads were collapsed and filtered to measure the absolute abundance of every unique TCRbeta CDR3 rearrangement. For each sample, productive Simpson clonality was calculated as the square root of Simpson's diversity index across productive rearrangements. The table comes from immuneACCESS by way of TCRdb, which keeps in-frame sequences with V and J called. Part of the clones is missing from these tables; in studies checked, under half for an unresolved V gene and the rest for unknown reasons. For V, J and clone size, that table is used; D and trimming come from the DNA. This sample comprises 140,000 to 150,000 clones, 88% of them detected only once. The top ten clonotypes cover about 10% of the sample.

The CDR3, cysteine through phenylalanine, is 14 amino acids long. The CDR3 DNA has 42 bases and is translated from base 1. CDR1 MNHEY and CDR2 SVGAGI were looked up in the germline V gene. V sheds 4 bases and J sheds 2 bases, leaving 9 bases between their ends. The entry originates in a study of blood T cell repertoires in COVID-19 (dated by TCRdb to the early 2020s). The study in broad terms: Collaborator samples came from the United States, Italy and Spain and covered acute and convalescent phases of COVID-19. The prospective study material was composed of cDNA or gDNA derived from T cells, B-cell-depleted T cells, or PBMCs. Subjects who had been exposed to COVID-19, were actively infected with it, or had recovered from it provided the deeply sampled blood TCRbeta repertoires that made up the dataset. The repertoires were released in a freely available public database intended as a resource for research on the immune response to SARS-CoV-2. The samples were drawn from the first 160 participants of the ongoing ImmuneRACE study and from 950 to 1,500 subjects provided by 6 global collaborators. A de-identified subject ID, COVID-19 status, age in years and sex were almost always included in the sample metadata. Where HLA class I and class II types were available, the types were taken from metadata supplied by the sample provider, not from assay-based typing.

What the study reported, not specific to this receptor: How much clinical and demographic metadata was included differed by source and by participant, and the metadata was provided uncurated.

This chain is built from TRBV6-5 and TRBJ1-5; the D gene is possibly TRBD1, with 5 bases matching. The clonotype was recovered from a man aged 55 to 69 with active or convalescent COVID-19. The sample taken for sequencing was peripheral blood. CDR3 sequence: CASSSGVGNQPQHF. The nucleotides are TGTGCCAGCAGTTCGGGGGTGGGCAATCAGCCCCAGCATTTT.